A single sample is the source of the 18 T cell receptor beta chains below, sequenced in a study of quantifying T cell responses using KT2 cells (dated by TCRdb to 2015 to 2018). For the study in its entirety: RNA was DNase-treated and reverse transcribed with TCR alpha and beta constant-region primers, mostly using SuperScript III.

Library generation was performed with UMI-ligation and nested PCR. TCRdb records Illumina MiSeq as the sequencer. A single-stranded oligonucleotide carrying the Illumina SP2 sequence and a UMI was ligated to the cDNA 3' end using T4 RNA ligase 1. PCR1 consisted of about 4 cycles (98 degrees C 15 s, 69 degrees C 30 s, 72 degrees C 40 s), and for the beta primer an equimolar mix of RC1.1 and RC1.2 was used to cover TRBC1 and TRBC2. In-frame beta chains were kept once TCRdb had trimmed the public reads at Q25 with fastp and called clones with MiXCR. Every CDR3 protein is listed once, alongside the most common genes and DNA of its rows. Recorded for this sample are around 56,000 distinct CDR3 sequences; about 12% of them occurred a single time. Around 9.9% of the sample rests with the top ten. Sequencing was performed on PBMCs spiked with cells of the T cell clone KT2. The receptors come from a human donor.

The sample holds many counts of this clonotype. The chain couples TRBV29-1 to TRBJ2-3; TRBD2 aligns across 12 bases. Germline assignment: CDR1 SQVTM and CDR2 ANQGSEA. Trimming cost V 3 bases and J 3 bases; bases outside gene matches: 1. This CDR3 contains 14 residues. The CDR3 here is CSVDLAGGTDTQYF. In nucleotides, the CDR3 is TGCAGCGTTGACCTAGCGGGAGGGACAGATACGCAGTATTTT.

This clonotype was counted only a few times. The chain employs TRBV12-3 or TRBV12-4 and TRBJ2-2; 7 nucleotides line up with TRBD2. This CDR3 spans 15 amino acids. After removal of 8 bases from V and 4 bases from J, the junction contained 10 bases not matched to a gene. The chain's CDR3 is CASETSFGGTGELFF. The CDR3 bases are TGTGCCAGCGAGACTAGCTTCGGAGGCACCGGGGAGCTGTTTTTT.

This clonotype was detected a few times. The chain recombines TRBV6-1 with TRBJ1-2; the D gene is possibly TRBD1 (5 bases). This CDR3 has 15 residues. With 5 bases removed from V and 4 bases from J, the gap between germline ends came to 17 bases. CDR1 MNHNS and CDR2 SASEGT come from the germline V gene. CDR3 protein: CASSSREFGGYGYTF. CDR3 coding DNA: TGTGCCAGCAGTTCCAGGGAATTCGGCGGCTATGGCTACACCTTC.

V usage is TRBV21-1 and J usage is TRBJ2-1; TRBD1 is taken as the D call from the table, unchecked against the DNA. TRBV21-1 is a pseudogene locus. The CDR3 covers 17 residues. The CDR3, as DNA: TGTGCCAGCAGCAAAGTTTTCCAGGGGAACGGAGAGAATGAGCAGTTCTTC. Translating gives CASSKVFQGNGENEQFF.

This clonotype was observed a handful of times. The chain recombines TRBV12-3 or TRBV12-4 with TRBJ2-2; D is undetermined. The ends were cut back, 6 bases at V and 3 bases at J, with 5 bases in the middle. The CDR3 is made up of 12 amino acids. CDR3 region: CASSSYTGELFF. CDR3 nucleotide sequence: TGTGCCAGCAGCTCGTACACCGGGGAGCTGTTTTTT.

This clonotype has a handful of counts. This chain joins TRBV15 and TRBJ2-7, with 8 bases fitting TRBD2. The V and J ends lost 5 bases and 4 bases, in that order; junction bases with no gene match: 7. The CDR3 is made up of 14 amino acids. Per germline, CDR1 LNHNV and CDR2 YYDKDF (reference sequence). The CDR3 coding sequence is TGTGCCACCAGCGGGGCCAGCGGGAGTTACGAGCAGTACTTC. Its protein product is CATSGASGSYEQYF.

This clonotype was found a few times. The chain joins TRBV6-1 to TRBJ2-7; a possible D gene is TRBD2 (5 bases). V was pared by 4 bases and J by 3 bases, with 10 bases between. The CDR3 sequence is 13 residues long. The germline V gene has CDR1 MNHNS and CDR2 SASEGT. CDR3: CASSVTTNYEQYF. For the CDR3, the DNA is TGTGCCAGCAGTGTGACTACTAACTACGAGCAGTACTTC.

This clonotype was recorded a few times. The chain joins TRBV20-1 to TRBJ2-1; 7 nucleotides line up with TRBD2. CDR1 DFQATT and CDR2 SNEGSKA come from the germline V gene (reference sequence). The CDR3 loop spans 15 amino acids. V shed 3 bases, J shed 7 bases, and the junction held 12 bases outside the gene matches. The chain's CDR3 is CSARRGGGSRNEQFF. For the CDR3, the DNA is TGCAGTGCTAGGCGCGGGGGAGGGAGTCGTAATGAGCAGTTCTTC.

V gene TRBV6-5 combines with J gene TRBJ2-7, with 8 positions matching TRBD1. The CDR3 is 15 amino acids. The germline CDR1 and CDR2 sequences are MNHEY and SVGAGI. With V trimmed by 2 bases and J by 5 bases, 8 bases remained unmatched. The CDR3 reads CASSYLRQGANEQYF. The DNA of the CDR3 is TGTGCCAGCAGTTACCTTCGGCAGGGGGCCAACGAGCAGTACTTC.

This clonotype was seen a handful of times. The chain is built from TRBV29-1 and TRBJ1-1, with D possibly matching TRBD1 (6 bases). The V end lost 3 bases, the J end lost 0 bases, and 8 bases lay between the germline ends. CDR3 length: 13 amino acids. CDR1 and CDR2 from the germline V gene are SQVTM and ANQGSEA. The CDR3 DNA follows: TGCAGCGTTGAGAGGGGGTTGAACACTGAAGCTTTCTTT. This sequence encodes CSVERGLNTEAFF.

This clonotype was detected a few times. V and J are TRBV5-5 and TRBJ2-3, with D tentatively TRBD1 (6 bases). The ends were cut back, 0 bases at V and 6 bases at J, with 11 bases in the middle. The CDR3 runs 14 residues. Germline V gene sequence: CDR1 SGHKS, CDR2 YYEKEE (reference sequence). The CDR3 loop is CASSLGAGADTQYF. The CDR3 DNA reads TGTGCCAGCAGCTTGGGCGCAGGGGCCGATACGCAGTATTTT.

This clonotype has ten or more counts. The rearrangement joins TRBV19 to TRBJ1-1, with no clear D. From germline, CDR1 is LNHDA and CDR2 SQIVND (reference sequence). CDR3 length: 12 residues. V lost 5 bases to trimming and J lost 0 bases, with 4 bases between them. CDR3: CASSEMNTEAFF. The CDR3 coding sequence is TGTGCCAGTAGTGAGATGAACACTGAAGCTTTCTTT.

This clonotype was picked up a small number of times. V usage is TRBV7-9 and J usage is TRBJ2-5; TRBD2 matches at 7 bases. The trim removed 5 bases at V and 1 base at J, leaving 4 bases unmatched. The CDR3 is 14 amino acids. CDR1 and CDR2 (germline): SEHNR, FQNEAQ (reference sequence). The CDR3 here is CASSQRLAQETQYF. Written as DNA, the CDR3 is TGTGCCAGCAGCCAACGACTAGCCCAAGAGACCCAGTACTTC. Variable domain in full (rest from reference TRBV7-9 and TRBJ2-5): DTGVSQNPRHKITKRGQNVTFRCDPISEHNRLYWYRQTLGQGPEFLTYFQNEAQLEKSRLLSDRFSAERPKGSFSTLEIQRTEQGDSAMYLCASSQRLAQETQYFGPGTRLLVL.

This clonotype has just a few counts. The rearrangement uses TRBV30 and TRBJ2-5, with a tentative D call TRBD2 (6 bases). CDR3 length equals 13 residues. Germline V CDR1 and CDR2: GTSNPN, SVGIG (reference sequence). V was trimmed by 2 bases and J by 2 bases, leaving 9 bases between them. In DNA form, the CDR3 reads TGTGCCTGGAGTACACGGGGGCAAGAGACCCAGTACTTC. It yields the protein CAWSTRGQETQYF.

This clonotype was detected a few times. V usage is TRBV11-2 and J usage is TRBJ2-3; D not certain. Germline CDR1 reads SGHAT; CDR2 reads FQNNGV. CDR3 size: 14 residues. Trimming left V 3 bases short and J 2 bases short, with 9 bases between. The CDR3 is CASSFALTTDTQYF. In DNA, the CDR3 is TGTGCCAGCAGCTTTGCGTTAACCACAGATACGCAGTATTTT.

The chain links TRBV20-1 to TRBJ2-7, with 10 nucleotides matching TRBD2. The CDR3 totals 16 residues. Per the germline V gene, CDR1 is DFQATT and CDR2 is SNEGSKA (reference sequence). Unmatched junction bases numbered 5, after V lost 0 bases and J lost 0 bases. Here the CDR3 reads CSARDQGLADSYEQYF. CDR3 DNA: TGCAGTGCTAGAGATCAAGGACTAGCGGACTCCTACGAGCAGTACTTC.

The chain couples TRBV6-5 to TRBJ1-2, with a tentative D call TRBD1 (6 bases). V gave up 6 bases and J gave up 3 bases, with 20 bases separating them. The CDR3 contains 16 residues. CDR1 MNHEY and CDR2 SVGAGI come from the germline V gene. CDR3 sequence: CASRLRGTGIDYGYTF. Written as DNA, the CDR3 is TGTGCCAGCAGATTGCGGGGAACAGGGATAGACTATGGCTACACCTTC.

This clonotype has ten or more counts. V is TRBV11-2 and J is TRBJ1-1; D gene unclear. The V end lost 1 base, the J end lost 6 bases, and 6 bases lay between the germline ends. Germline-derived CDR1 and CDR2 are SGHAT and FQNNGV. CDR3 length: 12 amino acids. Here the CDR3 DNA reads TGTGCCAGCAGCTTAGTTCGGGCTGAAGCTTTCTTT. This gives the protein CASSLVRAEAFF.